The clone carrying this T cell receptor beta chain was seen repeatedly, ten times or more. The antigen remains unidentified. Around 450 ng RNA was reverse transcribed with alpha and beta constant-region primers. Each of the alpha and beta chains got its own library through chain-specific third strand synthesis with indices. TCRdb called the 5' RACE reads again in MiXCR, with one record for every CDR3 protein. This table has about 14,000 distinct CDR3 sequences, roughly 12% appearing once. The data derive from a study of HIV-infected patients and healthy controls. Study in general: After three months of therapy, CD4 counts rose modestly but significantly in 14 of 16 patients.

Overall study results and limits: CDR3 sharing between individuals was lower in HIV-infected patients than in healthy controls. Slight age and sex differences between study cohorts did not explain the diversity differences. During therapy, HIV-associated CDR3s fell significantly in frequency, while CMV-associated CDR3s did not change significantly.

Trimming took 0 bases from V and 7 from J; bases not matched to a gene: 5. CDR1 is SGHDT and CDR2 is YYEEEE in the germline V gene. The CDR3 spans 16 residues. Antiretroviral therapy had run roughly three months, about 14 weeks, before follow-up blood collection. No cell fractionation was done, so the repertoire covers all unsorted peripheral blood T cells. The sample in question was blood, obtained during antiretroviral therapy. The sequence derives from an adult with HIV infection. The donor label of this sample is uncertain. This chain uses TRBV5-6 with TRBJ2-1; 12 nucleotides agree with TRBD2. As DNA, the CDR3 is TGTGCCAGCAGCTTGGTACTAGCGGGAGGCTGGAATGAGCAGTTCTTC. This codes for CASSLVLAGGWNEQFF.